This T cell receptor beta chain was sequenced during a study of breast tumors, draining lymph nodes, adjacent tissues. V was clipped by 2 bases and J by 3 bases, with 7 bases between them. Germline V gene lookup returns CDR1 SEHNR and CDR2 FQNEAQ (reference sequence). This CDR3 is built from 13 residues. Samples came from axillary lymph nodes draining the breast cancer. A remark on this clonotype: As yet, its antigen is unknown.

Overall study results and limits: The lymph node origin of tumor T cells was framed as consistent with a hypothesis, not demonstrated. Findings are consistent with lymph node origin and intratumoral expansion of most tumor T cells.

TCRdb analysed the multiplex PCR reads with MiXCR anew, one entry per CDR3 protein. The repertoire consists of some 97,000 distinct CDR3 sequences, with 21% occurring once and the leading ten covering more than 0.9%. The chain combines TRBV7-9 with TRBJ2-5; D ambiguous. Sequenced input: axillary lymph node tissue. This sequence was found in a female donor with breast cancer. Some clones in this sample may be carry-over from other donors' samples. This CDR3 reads CASSLSPEETQYF. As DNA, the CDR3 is TGTGCCAGCAGCTTATCACCGGAAGAGACCCAGTACTTC.